This T cell receptor (beta chain) was documented in a study of CD8+CD57+ T cells in acquired aplastic anemia. Using genomic DNA as the template, TCR beta VDJ and CDR3 profiling was carried out. Each CDR3 protein is one row after TCRdb ran MiXCR on the reads. The table shows 89,000 or so distinct CDR3 sequences, with around 68% occurring only once. Findings and caveats of the study: Comparison of patients with controls identified twenty-nine shared CD8+ CDR3 sequences.

Regarding this clonotype: What it binds is not known.

Only patients with CD8+CD57+ cell expansion on flow cytometry were chosen for sequencing. This sequence originates from a human donor with aplastic anemia. What was sequenced was sorted CD4+, CD8+, or CD8+CD57+ T cells (not recorded which) from PBMCs.

The CDR3 sequence is CASSAQQVQETQYF. CDR3 DNA sequence: TGTGCCAGCAGCGCGCAACAGGTCCAAGAGACCCAGTACTTC. The chain links TRBV9 to TRBJ2-5, with D maybe TRBD1 (5 bases). Germline V gene data show CDR1 as SGDLS and CDR2 as YYNGEE. This CDR3 region has 14 residues. V was trimmed by 3 bases and J by 1 base, leaving 10 bases between them. Based on the CDR3 plus reference TRBV9 and TRBJ2-5, the full variable domain is DSGVTQTPKHLITATGQRVTLRCSPRSGDLSVYWYQQSLDQGLQFLIQYYNGEERAKGNILERFSAQQFPDLHSELNLSSLELGDSALYFCASSAQQVQETQYFGPGTRLLVL.